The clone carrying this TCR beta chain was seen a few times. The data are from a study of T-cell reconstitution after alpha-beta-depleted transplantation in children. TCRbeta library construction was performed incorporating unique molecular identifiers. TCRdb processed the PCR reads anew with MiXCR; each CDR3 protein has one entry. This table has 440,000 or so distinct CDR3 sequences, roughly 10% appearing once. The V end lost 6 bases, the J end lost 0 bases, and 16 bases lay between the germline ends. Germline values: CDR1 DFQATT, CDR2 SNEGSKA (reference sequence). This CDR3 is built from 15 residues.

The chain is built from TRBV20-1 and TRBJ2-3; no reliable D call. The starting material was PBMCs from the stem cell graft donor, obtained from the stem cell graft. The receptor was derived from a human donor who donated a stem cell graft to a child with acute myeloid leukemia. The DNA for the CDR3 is TGCAGTGCCCAGAGGAGCGCGACTAGCACAGATACGCAGTATTTT. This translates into CSAQRSATSTDTQYF.